Presented here are 5 T cell receptor beta chains from one specimen sequenced in a study of blood T cell repertoires in COVID-19. The table came from immunoSEQ multiplex PCR; TCRdb's copy has only in-frame clones and leaves some out. The repertoire includes roughly 170,000 clones, 70% to 90% of them detected once, and less than 25% sits in the top ten. The sample taken for sequencing was peripheral blood. The receptors originated from a man aged 65 to 79 with active or convalescent COVID-19.

The gene calls are TRBV6-5 and TRBJ1-1; D may be TRBD1 (5 bases). Germline-derived CDR1 and CDR2 are MNHEY and SVGAGI. The V gene lost 6 bases and the J gene lost 2 bases, with 13 bases spanning the gap. The length of the CDR3 is 14 residues. The CDR3 sequence: CASRWGLLNTEAFF. The CDR3 DNA sequence: TGTGCCAGCAGGTGGGGACTGCTAAACACTGAAGCTTTCTTT.

The V call is TRBV12-3 or TRBV12-4, the J call TRBJ2-1, with TRBD2 as a possible D gene (7 bases). The CDR3 is made up of 13 amino acids. V dropped 5 bases and J dropped 10 bases, with 15 bases sitting between them. CDR3 protein: CASSRGGVKEQFF. The CDR3 DNA reads as TGTGCCAGCAGTAGAGGGGGGGTAAAGGAGCAGTTCTTC.

The chain couples TRBV6-5 to TRBJ1-2, with 8 nucleotides matching TRBD1. The V and J ends lost 2 bases and 6 bases, in that order; junction bases with no gene match: 11. The CDR3 totals 16 residues. The germline gives CDR1 MNHEY, CDR2 SVGAGI. As DNA, the CDR3 is TGTGCCAGCAGTTACGGGGTCAGGGGGCGCGGTGATGGCTACACCTTC. As protein: CASSYGVRGRGDGYTF.

The chain links TRBV7-6 to TRBJ1-2, with TRBD1 as a possible D gene (5 bases). Per the germline V gene, CDR1 is SGHVS and CDR2 is FNYEAQ. The CDR3 totals 15 residues. Trimming shortened V by 5 bases and J by 4 bases, and 17 bases separated the two germline ends. The CDR3 here is CASSLRQSIGYGYTF. The DNA of the CDR3 is TGTGCCAGCAGCCTCCGACAGTCTATTGGCTATGGCTACACCTTC.

The chain couples TRBV9 to TRBJ2-1; tentatively, D is TRBD2 (7 bases). Germline values: CDR1 SGDLS, CDR2 YYNGEE. Trimming pared 4 bases from V and 8 bases from J, leaving 22 bases between. CDR3 length: 16 amino acids. CDR3 in amino acids: CASSRSPRGLWDEQFF. In nucleotides, the CDR3 is TGTGCCAGCAGCCGCTCCCCGCGGGGGCTCTGGGATGAGCAGTTCTTC.